This T cell receptor beta chain originates from a study of cytomegalovirus exposure and HLA in healthy donors. The CDR3 spans 16 residues. Germline V CDR1 and CDR2: SGHTA, FQGTGA. The V and J ends lost 2 bases and 2 bases respectively, with 15 bases between them. Findings of the study overall: The classifier was said to identify cytomegalovirus status with high specificity and sensitivity. Earlier findings revealed that most TCR beta V segments proved productive either about 87% or about 30% of the time.

As regards this clone: Antigen unknown.

The PCR made use of 60 Vbeta and 13 Jbeta primers. Using immunoSEQ multiplex PCR, the repertoire was profiled, and TCRdb retains in-frame clones only, with some absent. Among some 200,000 clones, more than 75% were seen once, and the ten largest hold roughly 2.5%. This chain joins TRBV7-3 and TRBJ2-5; D is possibly TRBD2 (6 bases). The receptor's source is a middle-aged woman in good health and CMV-seronegative. Input material: PBMCs. In DNA form, the CDR3 reads TGTGCCAGCAGCTTAGGGGGGAGATCCTCTCAAGAGACCCAGTACTTC. It yields the protein CASSLGGRSSQETQYF.